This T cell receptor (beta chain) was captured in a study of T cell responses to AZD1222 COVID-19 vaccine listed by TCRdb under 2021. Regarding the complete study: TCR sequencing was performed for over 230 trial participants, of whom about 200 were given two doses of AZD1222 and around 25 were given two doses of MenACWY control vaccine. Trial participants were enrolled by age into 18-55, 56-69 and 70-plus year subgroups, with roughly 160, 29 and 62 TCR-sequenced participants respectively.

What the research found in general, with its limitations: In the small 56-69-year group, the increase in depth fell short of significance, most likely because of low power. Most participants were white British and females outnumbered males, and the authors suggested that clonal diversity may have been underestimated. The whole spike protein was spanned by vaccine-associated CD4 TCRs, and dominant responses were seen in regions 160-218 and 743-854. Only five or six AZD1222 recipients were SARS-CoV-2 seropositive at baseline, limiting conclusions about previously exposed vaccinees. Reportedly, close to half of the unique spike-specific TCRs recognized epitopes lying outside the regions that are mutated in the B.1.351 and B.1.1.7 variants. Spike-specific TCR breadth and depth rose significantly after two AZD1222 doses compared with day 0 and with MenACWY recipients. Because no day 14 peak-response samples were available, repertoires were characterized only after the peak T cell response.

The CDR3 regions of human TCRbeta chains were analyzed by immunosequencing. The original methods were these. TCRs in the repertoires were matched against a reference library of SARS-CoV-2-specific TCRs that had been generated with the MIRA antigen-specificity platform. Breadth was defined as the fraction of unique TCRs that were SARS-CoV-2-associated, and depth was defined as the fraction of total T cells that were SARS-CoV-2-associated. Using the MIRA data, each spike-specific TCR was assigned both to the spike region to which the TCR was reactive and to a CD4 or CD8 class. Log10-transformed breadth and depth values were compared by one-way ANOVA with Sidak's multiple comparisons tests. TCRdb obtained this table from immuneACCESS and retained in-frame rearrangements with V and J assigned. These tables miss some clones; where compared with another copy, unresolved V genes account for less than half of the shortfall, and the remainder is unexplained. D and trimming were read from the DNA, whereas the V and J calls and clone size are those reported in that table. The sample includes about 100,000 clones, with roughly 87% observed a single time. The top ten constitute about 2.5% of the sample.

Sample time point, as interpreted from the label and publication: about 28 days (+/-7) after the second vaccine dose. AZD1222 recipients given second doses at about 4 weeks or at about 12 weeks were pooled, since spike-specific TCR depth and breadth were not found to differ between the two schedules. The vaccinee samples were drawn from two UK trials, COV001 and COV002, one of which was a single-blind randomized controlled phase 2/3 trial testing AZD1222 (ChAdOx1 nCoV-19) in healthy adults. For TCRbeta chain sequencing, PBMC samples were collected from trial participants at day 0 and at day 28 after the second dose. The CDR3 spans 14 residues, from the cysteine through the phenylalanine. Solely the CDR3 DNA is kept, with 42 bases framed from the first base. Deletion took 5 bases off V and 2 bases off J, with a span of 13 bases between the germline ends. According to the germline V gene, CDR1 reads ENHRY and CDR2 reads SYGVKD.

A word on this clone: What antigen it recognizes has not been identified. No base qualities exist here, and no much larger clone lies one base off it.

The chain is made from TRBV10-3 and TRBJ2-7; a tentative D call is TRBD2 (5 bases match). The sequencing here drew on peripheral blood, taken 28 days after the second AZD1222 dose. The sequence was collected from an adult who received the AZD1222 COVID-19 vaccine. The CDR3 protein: CAISSGGSTYEQYF. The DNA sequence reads TGTGCCATCAGTAGCGGAGGATCCACCTACGAGCAGTACTTC.